This T cell receptor beta chain was identified during a study of T cell repertoires in cytomegalovirus infection. About the study: Public TCR beta signature analysis indicated the presence of both CMV infection and matching HLA type. Notes on the study in general: HLA-C-restricted CMV-specific TCR beta clonotypes were dominant in the ex vivo response. Summed public TCR beta family frequency identified CMV carriers bearing the relevant HLA.

The germline CDR1 and CDR2 sequences are MNHEY and SMNVEV (reference sequence). V was shortened by 3 bases and J by 5 bases, with 20 bases between the two germline ends. The CDR3 consists of 17 residues. Each CDR3 protein gets one entry after TCRdb re-called the reads with MiXCR. Among roughly 230,000 distinct CDR3 sequences listed, 17% were seen once. Only a few counts were recorded for this clonotype. Its antigen is as yet unknown. The TCR sequence derives from a human donor in good health (CMV status not recorded). Some clones in this sample may be carry-over from other donors' samples. The V call is TRBV27, the J call TRBJ2-4; a weak D match, TRBD1 (6 bases). Sequencing input: CD8+ T cells from PBMCs. The CDR3 DNA sequence: TGTGCCAGCAGTTTTTCGGTTGGGGACACGAAGGAAAACATTCAGTACTTC. This codes for CASSFSVGDTKENIQYF.